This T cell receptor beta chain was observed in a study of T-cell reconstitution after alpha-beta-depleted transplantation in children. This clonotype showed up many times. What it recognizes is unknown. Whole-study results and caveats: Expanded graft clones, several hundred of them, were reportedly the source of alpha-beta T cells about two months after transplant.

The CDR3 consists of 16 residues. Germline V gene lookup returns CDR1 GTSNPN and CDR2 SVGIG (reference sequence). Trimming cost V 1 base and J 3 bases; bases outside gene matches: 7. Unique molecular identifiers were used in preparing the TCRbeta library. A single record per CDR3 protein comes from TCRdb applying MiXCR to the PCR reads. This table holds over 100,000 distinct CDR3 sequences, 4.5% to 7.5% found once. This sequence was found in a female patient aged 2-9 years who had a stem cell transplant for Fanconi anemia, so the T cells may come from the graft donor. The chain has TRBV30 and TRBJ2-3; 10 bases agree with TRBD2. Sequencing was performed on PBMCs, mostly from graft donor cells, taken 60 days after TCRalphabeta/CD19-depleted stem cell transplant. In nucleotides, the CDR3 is TGTGCCTGGAGTGACCCCCTAGCGGGAGTTACAGATACGCAGTATTTT. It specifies CAWSDPLAGVTDTQYF.